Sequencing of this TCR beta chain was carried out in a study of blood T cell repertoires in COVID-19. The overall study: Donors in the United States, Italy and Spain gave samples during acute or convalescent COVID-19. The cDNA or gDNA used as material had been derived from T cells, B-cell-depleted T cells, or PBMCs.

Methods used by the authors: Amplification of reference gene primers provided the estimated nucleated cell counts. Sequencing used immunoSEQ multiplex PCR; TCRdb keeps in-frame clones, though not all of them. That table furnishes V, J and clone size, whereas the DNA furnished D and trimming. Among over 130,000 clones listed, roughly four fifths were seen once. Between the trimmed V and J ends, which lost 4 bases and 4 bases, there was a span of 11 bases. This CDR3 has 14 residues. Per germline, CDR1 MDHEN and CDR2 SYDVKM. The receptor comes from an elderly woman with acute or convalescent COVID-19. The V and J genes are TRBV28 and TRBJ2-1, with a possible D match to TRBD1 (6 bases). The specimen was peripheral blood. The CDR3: CASSSKGDYNEQFF. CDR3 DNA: TGTGCCAGCAGTTCAAAGGGGGATTACAATGAGCAGTTCTTC.